This TCR beta chain stems from a study of immune heterogeneity within non-small cell lung tumors. Study-wide context: The composition of the tumors was several squamous cell carcinomas, roughly eleven non-squamous carcinomas and 1 not otherwise specified. Notes on the study in general: Local tumor mutational burden, with an R of about 0.34, correlated moderately but significantly with local T-cell clonality.

Template input was genomic DNA from bulk tumor (600 ng per sample). Biopsy collection occurred during surgery, with several far-apart biopsies per primary tumor. Patients went through curative surgery, and their non-small cell lung cancer was untreated and newly diagnosed. Having surgery with curative intent, the donors were patients newly diagnosed with non-small cell lung cancer. As concerns this clonotype: Its antigen is undetermined.

With 32 V and 13 J primers, multiplex PCR amplified the TCR beta CDR3. TCRdb analysed the multiplex PCR reads with MiXCR anew, one entry per CDR3 protein. The data show roughly 4,500 distinct CDR3 sequences, roughly 20% seen once. The sample comprised lung tumor tissue. This TCR came from a man aged 60-69 years with non-small cell lung cancer.

DNA of the CDR3: TGTGCCTGGAGCGCAGGACCAGAGACCCAGTACTTC. It specifies CAWSAGPETQYF. The rearrangement uses TRBV30 and TRBJ2-5; D not certain. There are 12 residues in the CDR3. CDR1 is GTSNPN, CDR2 SVGIG, per germline (reference sequence). V dropped 3 bases and J dropped 4 bases, with 9 bases sitting between them.